Each of the 30 T cell receptor beta chains below was sequenced from the same sample in a study of cytomegalovirus exposure and HLA in healthy donors (dated by TCRdb to about 2017). The library was obtained by the immunoSEQ multiplex PCR assay. The multiplex PCR relied on a mix of 60 forward primers for TCR Vbeta segments and 13 reverse primers for TCR Jbeta segments. TCRdb stores this immuneACCESS table with in-frame sequences only. Part of the clones is absent; in the studies checked, under half of the shortfall reflects unresolved V genes, and no reason is known for the rest. Across this sample there are a few hundred thousand clones, with roughly four fifths seen only once. About 0.22% of the sample is taken by the ten largest. Sequenced input: PBMCs. The receptors were gathered from a girl aged 2 to 10 in good health and CMV-seronegative.

V is TRBV7-9 and J is TRBJ2-7; tentative D call: TRBD2 (6 bases). From germline, CDR1 is SEHNR and CDR2 FQNEAQ (reference sequence). The CDR3 contains 17 residues. V was pared by 1 base and J by 2 bases, with 18 bases between. DNA for the CDR3: TGTGCCAGCAGCTTAGGGGGGGTTGGGACCGATACCTACGAGCAGTACTTC. The encoded protein is CASSLGGVGTDTYEQYF.

V usage is TRBV27 and J usage is TRBJ2-2; weak D call: TRBD2 (7 bases). Looked up from germline, CDR1 is MNHEY and CDR2 is SMNVEV (reference sequence). V gave up 6 bases and J gave up 4 bases, with 15 bases separating them. The CDR3 totals 15 residues. The CDR3 DNA reads TGTGCCAGCAGAAAAAGGGGGGAGGGCACCGGGGAGCTGTTTTTT. Encoded protein: CASRKRGEGTGELFF.

The rearrangement joins TRBV5-5 to TRBJ1-2; D is possibly TRBD1 (6 bases). The CDR3 spans 17 residues. V gave up 0 bases and J gave up 8 bases, with 23 bases separating them. Per germline, CDR1 SGHKS and CDR2 YYEKEE (reference sequence). The CDR3 here is CASSLGLHLTGSDGYTF. The CDR3 DNA sequence: TGTGCCAGCAGCTTGGGGCTACATCTTACAGGGTCGGACGGCTACACCTTC.

The chain is built from TRBV6-6 and TRBJ2-5; no definite D call. The germline gives CDR1 MNHNY, CDR2 SVGAGI (reference sequence). This CDR3 contains 13 residues. With 5 bases removed from V and 4 bases from J, the gap between germline ends came to 11 bases. As DNA, the CDR3 is TGTGCCAGCAGTATCCGTTTGAGAGAGACCCAGTACTTC. This codes for CASSIRLRETQYF.

The chain has TRBV6-1 and TRBJ1-5; D is undetermined. CDR3 length: 14 residues. V lost 2 bases and J 3 bases, leaving 8 bases between the germline ends. Germline CDR1 MNHNS, CDR2 SASEGT. Here the CDR3 reads CASSETGNNQPQHF. CDR3 nucleotides: TGTGCCAGCAGTGAAACGGGTAACAATCAGCCCCAGCATTTT.

V and J are TRBV29-1 and TRBJ1-1; D is possibly TRBD1 (5 bases). CDR3 size: 12 residues. CDR1 and CDR2 from the germline V gene are SQVTM and ANQGSEA. The CDR3 nucleotides are TGCAGTGGGGGGGGTCCAAACACTGAAGCTTTCTTT. Protein product: CSGGGPNTEAFF. Supplemented by reference TRBV29-1 and TRBJ1-1, the full variable domain reads SAVISQKPSRDICQRGTSLTIQCQVDSQVTMMFWYRQQPGQSLTLIATANQGSEATYESGFVIDKFPISRPNLTFSTLTVSNMSPEDSSIYLCSGGGPNTEAFFGQGTRLTVV.

A few counts support this clone. J is TRBJ1-3 and V is TRBV18, with a possible D match to TRBD1 (5 bases). V lost 4 bases and J lost 0, with 7 bases in between. The CDR3 runs 14 residues. CDR1 is KGHSH and CDR2 is LQKENI in the germline V gene. CDR3 region: CASSQGLSGNTIYF. As DNA, the CDR3 is TGTGCCAGCTCACAGGGACTCTCTGGAAACACCATATATTTT.

This chain links TRBV5-5 with TRBJ1-2; D is possibly TRBD1 (6 bases). Germline CDR1 SGHKS, CDR2 YYEKEE (reference sequence). Trimming removed 4 bases from V and 5 bases from J, with 18 bases in between. CDR3 length equals 15 residues. The CDR3: CASSPPEQGDYGYTF. Written as DNA, the CDR3 is TGTGCCAGCAGCCCGCCAGAACAGGGAGATTATGGCTACACCTTC. The whole variable domain, filled in from reference TRBV5-5 and TRBJ1-2, reads DAGVTQSPTHLIKTRGQQVTLRCSPISGHKSVSWYQQVLGQGPQFIFQYYEKEERGRGNFPDRFSARQFPNYSSELNVNALLLGDSALYLCASSPPEQGDYGYTFGSGTRLTVV.

This clone was seen more than once but under ten times. This chain uses TRBV6-1 with TRBJ1-1, with 8 bases aligning to TRBD1. The germline CDR1 and CDR2 sequences are MNHNS and SASEGT. Germline trimming cut 10 bases from V and 0 bases from J; bases unmatched to any gene: 7. The CDR3 covers 14 residues. CDR3 DNA sequence: TGTGCCACTTCAGGGGGCCACATGAACACTGAAGCTTTCTTT. Its protein is CATSGGHMNTEAFF.

This chain connects TRBV5-1 to TRBJ2-7; perhaps TRBD2 as D (6 bases). The ends were cut back, 0 bases at V and 4 bases at J, with 11 bases in the middle. Looked up from germline, CDR1 is SGHRS and CDR2 is YFSETQ. The CDR3 runs 14 residues. CDR3 coding DNA: TGCGCCAGCAGCTTGGATGCGGGATCTTACGAGCAGTACTTC. This encodes CASSLDAGSYEQYF.

The rearrangement joins TRBV5-1 to TRBJ1-2; 9 bases agree with TRBD1. This CDR3 has 15 amino acids. Germline-derived CDR1 and CDR2 are SGHRS and YFSETQ. Trimming at V came to 6 bases and at J to 2 bases, leaving 8 bases not matched to a gene. CDR3 DNA: TGCGCCAGCACGGTAGGACAGGGGACGAACTATGGCTACACCTTC. The encoded protein is CASTVGQGTNYGYTF.

J is TRBJ2-6 and V is TRBV19; tentatively, D is TRBD2 (5 bases). There are 15 residues in the CDR3. Trimming pared 7 bases from V and 0 bases from J, leaving 10 bases between. Germline loops: CDR1 LNHDA, CDR2 SQIVND (reference sequence). The CDR3 coding sequence is TGTGCCAGTAATCTAGCCAGCTCTGGGGCCAACGTCCTGACTTTC. Protein: CASNLASSGANVLTF.

This sequence joins TRBV5-6 and TRBJ2-7; TRBD1 matches at 8 bases. Losses at the gene ends were 2 bases for V and 6 bases for J; bases not matched to a gene: 13. The CDR3 is 16 residues long. Germline CDR1 and CDR2: SGHDT and YYEEEE. The DNA for the CDR3 is TGTGCCAGCAGCTTCCCAGTTGCAGGACAGGGATCCGAGCAGTACTTC. This sequence encodes CASSFPVAGQGSEQYF.

This chain joins TRBV29-1 and TRBJ2-1; 11 nucleotides agree with TRBD2. Germline loops: CDR1 SQVTM, CDR2 ANQGSEA. The V and J ends lost 3 bases and 5 bases, in that order; junction bases with no gene match: 12. The CDR3 runs 17 residues. CDR3 region: CSVEGILAGAINNEQFF. CDR3 DNA sequence: TGCAGCGTTGAGGGAATACTAGCGGGAGCTATCAACAATGAGCAGTTCTTC.

V is TRBV18 and J is TRBJ1-2; D is possibly TRBD1 (6 bases). Germline-derived CDR1 and CDR2 are KGHSH and LQKENI. With 0 bases removed from V and 8 bases from J, the gap between germline ends came to 16 bases. CDR3 length: 15 residues. DNA for the CDR3: TGTGCCAGCTCACCACCGACAGGTTTTGGCTCCGGCTACACCTTC. It is translated as CASSPPTGFGSGYTF.

The chain links TRBV4-2 to TRBJ2-1; D not resolved. The germline V and J ends were trimmed by 4 bases and 9 bases, with 19 bases remaining between them. The length of the CDR3 is 15 residues. Germline V lookup: CDR1 LGHNA, CDR2 YNFKEQ. The CDR3 DNA is TGTGCCAGCAGCCCCGAAGACGACAAGTCGACTGAGCAGTTCTTC. Translating gives CASSPEDDKSTEQFF.

The rearrangement joins TRBV5-4 to TRBJ1-2; 7 bases align to TRBD1. From germline, CDR1 is SGHNT and CDR2 YYREEE (reference sequence). The CDR3 spans 14 residues. V shed 5 bases and J 0 bases; nucleotides not matched to a gene: 4. CDR3 nucleotides: TGTGCCAGCAGTCAACAGGGGTCTAACTATGGCTACACCTTC. It specifies CASSQQGSNYGYTF.

The chain recombines TRBV6-5 with TRBJ2-5, with D perhaps TRBD1 (6 bases). The CDR3 loop spans 13 amino acids. The ends were cut back, 4 bases at V and 5 bases at J, with 11 bases in the middle. The germline V gene has CDR1 MNHEY and CDR2 SVGAGI. CDR3 loop: CASSSGAPETQYF. The CDR3 DNA follows: TGTGCCAGCAGTTCAGGGGCGCCGGAGACCCAGTACTTC.

The V call is TRBV27, the J call TRBJ1-1; TRBD1 aligns across 7 bases. This CDR3 is built from 15 residues. The V gene's germline CDR1 is MNHEY and CDR2 SMNVEV (reference sequence). The trim removed 3 bases at V and 5 bases at J, leaving 9 bases unmatched. CDR3: CASSFHGDRGTEAFF. Here the CDR3 DNA reads TGTGCCAGCAGTTTCCACGGGGACAGAGGGACTGAAGCTTTCTTT.

The rearrangement joins TRBV2 to TRBJ2-1; TRBD2 might be the D (6 bases). This CDR3 spans 13 amino acids. V was shortened by 4 bases and J by 3 bases, with 7 bases between the two germline ends. Germline V gene lookup returns CDR1 SNHLY and CDR2 FYNNEI. The CDR3 coding sequence is TGTGCCAGCAGTGCGGAGGGCTACAATGAGCAGTTCTTC. This encodes CASSAEGYNEQFF.

The chain employs TRBV6-5 and TRBJ2-7, with D maybe TRBD2 (6 bases). Germline V gene data show CDR1 as MNHEY and CDR2 as SVGAGI. The CDR3 contains 15 residues. V gave up 5 bases and J gave up 1 base, with 15 bases separating them. In DNA, the CDR3 is TGTGCCAGCAGTCCTAAGGAGGGGCTGTCCTACGAGCAGTACTTC. Residues: CASSPKEGLSYEQYF.

This rearrangement joins TRBV27 to TRBJ2-1, with no clear D. V was cut by 0 bases and J by 5 bases, with 14 bases left in between. Per the germline V gene, CDR1 is MNHEY and CDR2 is SMNVEV (reference sequence). The CDR3 is 16 amino acids. The CDR3 DNA is TGTGCCAGCAGTTTATCGGGCCAGGCCGGTAACAATGAGCAGTTCTTC. Translation: CASSLSGQAGNNEQFF.

This clone was found a few times. The rearrangement joins TRBV12-5 to TRBJ2-1; the D gene is possibly TRBD1 (6 bases). Trimming removed 4 bases from V and 0 bases from J, with 19 bases in between. Germline loops: CDR1 LGHNT, CDR2 FRNRAP. This CDR3 spans 18 amino acids. The CDR3 reads CASGSLQPGQSSYNEQFF. The CDR3 DNA follows: TGTGCTAGTGGTTCCCTCCAGCCGGGACAAAGCTCCTACAATGAGCAGTTCTTC. The whole variable domain, filled in from reference TRBV12-5 and TRBJ2-1, reads DARVTQTPRHKVTEMGQEVTMRCQPILGHNTVFWYRQTMMQGLELLAYFRNRAPLDDSGMPKDRFSAEMPDATLATLKIQPSEPRDSAVYFCASGSLQPGQSSYNEQFFGPGTRLTVL.

V gene TRBV30 combines with J gene TRBJ1-5; possibly TRBD1 for D (5 bases). V was shortened by 1 base and J by 0 bases, with 7 bases between the two germline ends. Germline lookup yields CDR1 GTSNPN and CDR2 SVGIG (reference sequence). This CDR3 spans 14 amino acids. The CDR3 bases are TGTGCCTGGAGTGGGGACTTTAGCAATCAGCCCCAGCATTTT. The encoded protein is CAWSGDFSNQPQHF.

The chain links TRBV30 to TRBJ2-1; 9 bases map to TRBD1. Germline CDR1 is GTSNPN and CDR2 is SVGIG (reference sequence). CDR3 length: 15 amino acids. V shed 2 bases and J 12 bases; nucleotides not matched to a gene: 14. CDR3 protein: CAWSRNRQDRGRQFF. CDR3 DNA sequence: TGTGCCTGGAGTCGCAACCGCCAGGACAGGGGACGGCAGTTCTTC.

This clone came up a few times. This chain joins TRBV2 and TRBJ1-1; 7 positions agree with TRBD1. This CDR3 comprises 14 residues. From germline, CDR1 is SNHLY and CDR2 FYNNEI. With V trimmed by 7 bases and J by 10 bases, 15 bases remained unmatched. As DNA, the CDR3 is TGTGCCAGCACCTCTACAGGGGTCGCCGGCGGAGCTTTCTTT. Translation: CASTSTGVAGGAFF.

The chain has TRBV5-1 and TRBJ1-2; 7 bases map to TRBD1. The CDR3 extends over 17 amino acids. V dropped 4 bases and J dropped 0; count of bases not matched to a gene: 12. CDR1 and CDR2 from the germline V gene are SGHRS and YFSETQ. CDR3 sequence: CASSAGQDSGANYGYTF. Here the CDR3 DNA reads TGCGCCAGCAGCGCCGGACAGGATTCGGGAGCTAACTATGGCTACACCTTC. Complete variable domain (other parts from reference TRBV5-1 and TRBJ1-2): KAGVTQTPRYLIKTRGQQVTLSCSPISGHRSVSWYQQTPGQGLQFLFEYFSETQRNKGNFPGRFSGRQFSNSRSEMNVSTLELGDSALYLCASSAGQDSGANYGYTFGSGTRLTVV.

V gene TRBV5-4 combines with J gene TRBJ1-2; no clear D. V was clipped by 5 bases and J by 4 bases, with 12 bases between them. The CDR3 covers 13 residues. Germline values: CDR1 SGHNT, CDR2 YYREEE (reference sequence). Written as DNA, the CDR3 is TGTGCCAGCAGTTCGTCAGGTTTCTATGGCTACACCTTC. Translated, it gives CASSSSGFYGYTF.

The rearrangement joins TRBV27 to TRBJ2-7; 13 bases are a match to TRBD2. V gave up 2 bases and J gave up 2 bases; unmatched junction bases: 9. Germline CDR1 is MNHEY and CDR2 is SMNVEV (reference sequence). The length of the CDR3 is 18 residues. This CDR3 reads CASSLNGLAGARTYEQYF. CDR3 coding DNA: TGTGCCAGCAGTTTAAATGGACTAGCGGGGGCCCGGACCTACGAGCAGTACTTC.

This clone has a handful of counts. This rearrangement joins TRBV2 to TRBJ2-5; possibly TRBD2 for D (6 bases). The V and J ends lost 6 bases and 2 bases respectively, with 13 bases between them. CDR3 length: 14 residues. Per the germline V gene, CDR1 is SNHLY and CDR2 is FYNNEI. The CDR3 DNA reads as TGTGCCAGCAGGAGGTGGGGGGAGCAAGAGACCCAGTACTTC. This encodes CASRRWGEQETQYF.